Presented here are 20 T cell receptor beta chains from one specimen sequenced in a study of blood T cell repertoires in COVID-19. Sequenced by immunoSEQ multiplex PCR; TCRdb stores in-frame clones only, minus some. Here the sample spans about 280,000 clones, about four fifths being singletons. The sequencing sample was made of peripheral blood. The receptors originated from a woman between 50 and 59 years old who had recovered from COVID-19.

The V and J genes are TRBV9 and TRBJ2-2, with D possibly matching TRBD1 (5 bases). This CDR3 region has 16 residues. The germline gives CDR1 SGDLS, CDR2 YYNGEE. The ends were cut back, 4 bases at V and 6 bases at J, with 19 bases in the middle. The CDR3 loop is CASSPGIGARPGELFF. Written as DNA, the CDR3 is TGTGCCAGCAGCCCTGGGATAGGGGCCCGACCCGGGGAGCTGTTTTTT.

The chain links TRBV7-3 to TRBJ1-1; the D is unclear. The V gene lost 5 bases and the J gene lost 2 bases, with 12 bases spanning the gap. The CDR3 length is 14 residues. The germline V gene encodes CDR1 SGHTA and CDR2 FQGTGA. The CDR3 reads CASSPIGGNTEAFF. The CDR3 DNA follows: TGTGCCAGCAGCCCAATCGGCGGTAACACTGAAGCTTTCTTT.

V usage is TRBV18 and J usage is TRBJ1-1; a weak D match, TRBD1 (6 bases). The germline gives CDR1 KGHSH, CDR2 LQKENI. The ends were cut back, 6 bases at V and 3 bases at J, with 17 bases in the middle. The length of the CDR3 is 15 residues. As DNA, the CDR3 is TGTGCCAGCTCCCTCGACAGAGGGGGGGACACTGAAGCTTTCTTT. The encoded protein is CASSLDRGGDTEAFF.

The CDR3 reads CASSLTGSGSRNEQFF. CDR3 DNA sequence: TGTGCCAGCAGCCTAACGGGGAGCGGGAGCAGGAATGAGCAGTTCTTC. The chain uses TRBV7-2 and TRBJ2-1; 8 nucleotides align to TRBD2. Germline V lookup: CDR1 SGHTA, CDR2 FQGNSA. CDR3 length: 16 amino acids. J was trimmed by 7 bases and V by 5 bases; bases with no gene match: 13.

The CDR3 DNA sequence: TGCGCCAGCAGCTTGGCGTTGCGGGGGGGCCCTGATACGCAGTATTTT. Its protein is CASSLALRGGPDTQYF. The chain is built from TRBV5-1 and TRBJ2-3, with 9 bases matching TRBD2. The junction had 8 bases not matched to a gene; V was cut back by 0 bases and J by 6 bases. Looked up from germline, CDR1 is SGHRS and CDR2 is YFSETQ. The CDR3 loop spans 16 amino acids. Combining the CDR3 with reference TRBV5-1 and TRBJ2-3 gives the whole variable domain KAGVTQTPRYLIKTRGQQVTLSCSPISGHRSVSWYQQTPGQGLQFLFEYFSETQRNKGNFPGRFSGRQFSNSRSEMNVSTLELGDSALYLCASSLALRGGPDTQYFGPGTRLTVL.

The rearrangement links TRBV6-5 to TRBJ1-2, with 7 bases fitting TRBD1. This CDR3 is 13 amino acids long. Trimming at V came to 8 bases and at J to 4 bases, leaving 7 bases not matched to a gene. Germline V CDR1 and CDR2: MNHEY, SVGAGI. The CDR3 coding sequence is TGTGCCAGCCACGCGACAGGGACCTATGGCTACACCTTC. Its translation is CASHATGTYGYTF.

The V and J genes are TRBV9 and TRBJ2-1, with 10 positions matching TRBD1. The CDR3 sequence is 16 residues long. Germline CDR1 and CDR2: SGDLS and YYNGEE. V was pared by 0 bases and J by 2 bases, with 2 bases of the junction left unmatched. In DNA, the CDR3 is TGTGCCAGCAGCGTAGCCGGACAGGGGGCCTACAATGAGCAGTTCTTC. Its protein is CASSVAGQGAYNEQFF.

The rearrangement links TRBV12-3 or TRBV12-4 to TRBJ2-1; D not resolved. Trimming removed 3 bases at V and 8 bases at J, with 5 bases between. The CDR3 is 11 residues long. Here the CDR3 reads CASSFPDEQFF. DNA for the CDR3: TGTGCCAGCAGTTTCCCAGATGAGCAGTTCTTC.

This clone was observed a handful of times. The CDR3 coding sequence is TGTGCCAGCAGCTTAAGCCAGGGATCCTACGAGCAGTACTTC. Amino acids: CASSLSQGSYEQYF. The chain combines TRBV7-3 with TRBJ2-7, with D possibly matching TRBD1 (5 bases). The CDR3 has 14 residues. Trimming took 1 base from V and 1 from J, leaving 8 bases between them. The V gene's germline CDR1 is SGHTA and CDR2 FQGTGA.

The chain recombines TRBV28 with TRBJ2-2; 9 bases are shared with TRBD1. The germline gives CDR1 MDHEN, CDR2 SYDVKM. Trimming cost V 10 bases and J 2 bases; bases outside gene matches: 5. This CDR3 comprises 14 residues. CDR3: CATNRGQNTGELFF. The CDR3 DNA follows: TGTGCCACCAACAGGGGGCAAAACACCGGGGAGCTGTTTTTT.

The CDR3 DNA reads TGTGCCAGCAGCCAAGGACAGGGGCCCTACGAGCAGTACTTC. Its translation: CASSQGQGPYEQYF. The rearrangement joins TRBV7-3 to TRBJ2-7; 9 nucleotides line up with TRBD1. Per germline, CDR1 SGHTA and CDR2 FQGTGA. The CDR3 covers 14 residues. V was pared by 5 bases and J by 2 bases, with 4 bases of the junction left unmatched.

V and J are TRBV20-1 and TRBJ2-2, with TRBD2 matching 9 bases. This CDR3 spans 14 amino acids. The ends lost 3 bases at V and 7 bases at J; junction bases unmatched: 6. Germline CDR1 is DFQATT and CDR2 is SNEGSKA (reference sequence). The CDR3 region is CSASRGRAGGELFF. In DNA, the CDR3 is TGCAGTGCTAGTCGCGGGAGGGCCGGCGGGGAGCTGTTTTTT.

The chain employs TRBV5-5 and TRBJ2-1; perhaps TRBD2 as D (7 bases). Between the trimmed V and J ends, which lost 4 bases and 2 bases, there was a span of 19 bases. The CDR3 covers 17 residues. CDR1 SGHKS and CDR2 YYEKEE come from the germline V gene (reference sequence). The CDR3 nucleotides read TGTGCCAGCAGCGGGGACACGGCGGGGGTCCCCTACAATGAGCAGTTCTTC. Its protein product is CASSGDTAGVPYNEQFF. Supplemented by reference TRBV5-5 and TRBJ2-1, the full variable domain reads DAGVTQSPTHLIKTRGQQVTLRCSPISGHKSVSWYQQVLGQGPQFIFQYYEKEERGRGNFPDRFSARQFPNYSSELNVNALLLGDSALYLCASSGDTAGVPYNEQFFGPGTRLTVL.

V and J are TRBV10-3 and TRBJ2-1; 10 bases map to TRBD2. The V gene end was trimmed by 3 bases and the J gene end by 1 base; junction bases not matched to a gene: 12. Germline V gene sequence: CDR1 ENHRY, CDR2 SYGVKD. This CDR3 is built from 19 residues. In nucleotides, the CDR3 is TGTGCCATCAGTGACGCTAGCGGGAGCCCCGGGCGGTCCTACAATGAGCAGTTCTTC. It translates to CAISDASGSPGRSYNEQFF.

The chain is built from TRBV4-2 and TRBJ1-2, with D unresolved. V lost 0 bases and J lost 7, with 9 bases in between. Germline V gene sequence: CDR1 LGHNA, CDR2 YNFKEQ. CDR3 size: 13 residues. In DNA, the CDR3 is TGTGCCAGCAGCCAAGACTCCGAGAGTGGCTACACCTTC. Its protein product is CASSQDSESGYTF.

The chain couples TRBV5-6 to TRBJ1-1; TRBD1 agrees at 7 bases. V gave up 4 bases and J gave up 1 base; unmatched junction bases: 4. This CDR3 region has 14 residues. CDR1 and CDR2 (germline): SGHDT, YYEEEE. For the CDR3, the DNA is TGTGCCAGCAGCCTGACAGGGAGGAACACTGAAGCTTTCTTT. This encodes CASSLTGRNTEAFF.

V usage is TRBV19 and J usage is TRBJ1-1; D gene ambiguous. Germline V lookup: CDR1 LNHDA, CDR2 SQIVND (reference sequence). The CDR3 is made up of 12 amino acids. Trimming took off 5 bases at V and 11 bases at J, with 15 bases between the two ends. CDR3 sequence (DNA): TGTGCCAGTAGTGCGGGCGTACCCGGGGCTTTCTTT. The encoded protein is CASSAGVPGAFF.

As DNA, the CDR3 is TGTGCCAGCAGTAGACAGGGGAGATACGGTGAGCAGTTCTTC. Protein sequence: CASSRQGRYGEQFF. The V call is TRBV9, the J call TRBJ2-1; 8 nucleotides line up with TRBD1. The CDR3 runs to 14 residues. Germline V lookup: CDR1 SGDLS, CDR2 YYNGEE. V was clipped by 5 bases and J by 9 bases; unmatched bases: 10.

This chain links TRBV18 with TRBJ2-2, with D unclear. Trimming removed 1 base at V and 0 bases at J, with 9 bases between. Germline V gene lookup returns CDR1 KGHSH and CDR2 LQKENI. This CDR3 has 16 residues. CDR3 nucleotide sequence: TGTGCCAGCTCACCACGGAGTTTTGCGAACACCGGGGAGCTGTTTTTT. Protein product: CASSPRSFANTGELFF. The full variable domain, completed using reference TRBV18 and TRBJ2-2, is NAGVMQNPRHLVRRRGQEARLRCSPMKGHSHVYWYRQLPEEGLKFMVYLQKENIIDESGMPKERFSAEFPKEGPSILRIQQVVRGDSAAYFCASSPRSFANTGELFFGEGSRLTVL.

V usage is TRBV24-1 and J usage is TRBJ1-2; D may be TRBD1 (6 bases). CDR3 length equals 13 residues. V gave up 7 bases and J gave up 2 bases, with 10 bases separating them. Germline V gene data show CDR1 as KGHDR and CDR2 as SFDVKD. The DNA of the CDR3 is TGTGCCACCAGAAAGGACAGAAACTATGGCTACACCTTC. Its protein is CATRKDRNYGYTF.